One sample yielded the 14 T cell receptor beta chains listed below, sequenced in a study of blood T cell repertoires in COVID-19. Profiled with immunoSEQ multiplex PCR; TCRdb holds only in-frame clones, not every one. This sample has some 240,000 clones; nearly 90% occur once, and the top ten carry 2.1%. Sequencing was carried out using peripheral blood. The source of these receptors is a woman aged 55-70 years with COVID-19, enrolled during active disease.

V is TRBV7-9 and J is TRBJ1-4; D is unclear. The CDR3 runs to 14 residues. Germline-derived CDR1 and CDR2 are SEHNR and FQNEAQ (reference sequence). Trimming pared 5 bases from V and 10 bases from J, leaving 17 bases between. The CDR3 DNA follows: TGTGCCAGCAGCCGCCCGACCCGAAGCGGAAAACTGTTTTTT. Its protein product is CASSRPTRSGKLFF.

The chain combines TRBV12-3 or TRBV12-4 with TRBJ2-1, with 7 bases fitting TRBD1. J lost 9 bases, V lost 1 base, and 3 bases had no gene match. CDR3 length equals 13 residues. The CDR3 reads CASSLDRGPEQFF. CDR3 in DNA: TGTGCCAGCAGTTTAGATAGGGGGCCTGAGCAGTTCTTC.

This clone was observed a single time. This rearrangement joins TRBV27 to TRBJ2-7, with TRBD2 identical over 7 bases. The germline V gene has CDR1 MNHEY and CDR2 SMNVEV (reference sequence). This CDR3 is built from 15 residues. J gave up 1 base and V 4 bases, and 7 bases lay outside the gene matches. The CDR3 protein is CASSWREGGSYEQYF. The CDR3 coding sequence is TGTGCCAGCAGTTGGAGGGAGGGAGGGTCCTACGAGCAGTACTTC.

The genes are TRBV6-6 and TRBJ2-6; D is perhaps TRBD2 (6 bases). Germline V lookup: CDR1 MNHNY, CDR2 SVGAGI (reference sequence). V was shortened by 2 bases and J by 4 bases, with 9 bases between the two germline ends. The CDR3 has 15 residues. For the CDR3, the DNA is TGTGCCAGCAGTTACGGAGGGGCCGGGGCCAACGTCCTGACTTTC. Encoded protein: CASSYGGAGANVLTF.

CDR3: CASTRGAGGANVLTF. CDR3 in DNA: TGTGCCAGTACGCGGGGCGCCGGTGGGGCCAACGTCCTGACTTTC. The rearrangement links TRBV19 to TRBJ2-6, with a possible D match to TRBD2 (6 bases). Germline V gene data show CDR1 as LNHDA and CDR2 as SQIVND (reference sequence). Trimming took 7 bases from V and 3 from J, leaving 13 bases between them. The CDR3 contains 15 residues. Full variable domain (rest looked up from reference TRBV19 and TRBJ2-6): DGGITQSPKYLFRKEGQNVTLSCEQNLNHDAMYWYRQDPGQGLRLIYYSQIVNDFQKGDIAEGYSVSREKKESFPLTVTSAQKNPTAFYLCASTRGAGGANVLTFGAGSRLTVL.

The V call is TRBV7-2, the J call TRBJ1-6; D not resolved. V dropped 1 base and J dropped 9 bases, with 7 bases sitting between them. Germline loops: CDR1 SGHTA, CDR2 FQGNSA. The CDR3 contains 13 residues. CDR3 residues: CASSLDALSPLHF. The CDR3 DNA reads TGTGCCAGCAGCTTAGATGCACTTTCACCCCTCCACTTT. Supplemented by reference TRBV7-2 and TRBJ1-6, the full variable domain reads GAGVSQSPSNKVTEKGKDVELRCDPISGHTALYWYRQSLGQGLEFLIYFQGNSAPDKSGLPSDRFSAERTGGSVSTLTIQRTQQEDSAVYLCASSLDALSPLHFGNGTRLTVT.

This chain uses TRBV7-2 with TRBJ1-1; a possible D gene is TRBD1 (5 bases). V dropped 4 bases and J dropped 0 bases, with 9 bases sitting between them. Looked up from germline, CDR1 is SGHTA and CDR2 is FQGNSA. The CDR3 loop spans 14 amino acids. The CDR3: CASSSDSLNTEAFF. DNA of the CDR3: TGTGCCAGCAGCTCCGACAGCTTGAACACTGAAGCTTTCTTT.

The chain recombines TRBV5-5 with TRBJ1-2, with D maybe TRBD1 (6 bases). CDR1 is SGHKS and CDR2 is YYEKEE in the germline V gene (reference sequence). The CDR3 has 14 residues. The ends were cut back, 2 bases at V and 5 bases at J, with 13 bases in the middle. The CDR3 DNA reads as TGTGCCAGCAGCTTCGAACAGGGTCAGTATGGCTACACCTTC. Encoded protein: CASSFEQGQYGYTF.

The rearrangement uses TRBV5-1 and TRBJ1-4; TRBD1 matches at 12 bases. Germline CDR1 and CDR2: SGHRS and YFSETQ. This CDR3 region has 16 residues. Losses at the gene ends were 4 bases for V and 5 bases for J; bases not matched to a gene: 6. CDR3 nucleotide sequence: TGCGCCAGCAGCATGTTTGGGACAGGGGGCAATGAAAAACTGTTTTTT. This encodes CASSMFGTGGNEKLFF.

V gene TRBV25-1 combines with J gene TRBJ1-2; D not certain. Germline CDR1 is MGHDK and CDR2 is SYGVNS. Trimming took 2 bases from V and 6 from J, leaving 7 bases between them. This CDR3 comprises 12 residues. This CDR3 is CASSEQAHGYTF. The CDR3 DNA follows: TGTGCCAGCAGTGAACAGGCCCATGGCTACACCTTC.

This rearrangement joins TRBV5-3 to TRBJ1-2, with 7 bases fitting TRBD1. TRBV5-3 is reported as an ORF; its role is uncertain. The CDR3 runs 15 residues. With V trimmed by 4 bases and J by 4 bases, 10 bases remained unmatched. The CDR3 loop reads CARSHRGQVIYGYTF. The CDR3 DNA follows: TGTGCCAGAAGCCACCGAGGACAGGTGATCTATGGCTACACCTTC.

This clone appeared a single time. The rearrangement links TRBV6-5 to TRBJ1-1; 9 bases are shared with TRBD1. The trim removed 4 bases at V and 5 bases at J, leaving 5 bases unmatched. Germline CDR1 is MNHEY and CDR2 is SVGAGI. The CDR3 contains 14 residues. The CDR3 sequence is CASSSQGAYTEAFF. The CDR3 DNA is TGTGCCAGCAGTTCACAGGGGGCATATACTGAAGCTTTCTTT.

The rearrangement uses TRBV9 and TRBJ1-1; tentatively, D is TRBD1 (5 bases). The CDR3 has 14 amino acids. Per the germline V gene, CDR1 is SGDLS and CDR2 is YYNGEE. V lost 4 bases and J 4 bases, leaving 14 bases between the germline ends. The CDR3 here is CASSPRGLGTEAFF. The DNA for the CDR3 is TGTGCCAGCAGCCCCCGGGGGTTAGGCACTGAAGCTTTCTTT.

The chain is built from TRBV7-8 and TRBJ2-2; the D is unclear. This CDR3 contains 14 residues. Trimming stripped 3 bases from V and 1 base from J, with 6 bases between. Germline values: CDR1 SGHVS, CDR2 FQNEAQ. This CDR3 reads CASSFSVNTGELFF. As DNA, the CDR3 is TGTGCCAGCAGCTTTTCAGTGAACACCGGGGAGCTGTTTTTT.